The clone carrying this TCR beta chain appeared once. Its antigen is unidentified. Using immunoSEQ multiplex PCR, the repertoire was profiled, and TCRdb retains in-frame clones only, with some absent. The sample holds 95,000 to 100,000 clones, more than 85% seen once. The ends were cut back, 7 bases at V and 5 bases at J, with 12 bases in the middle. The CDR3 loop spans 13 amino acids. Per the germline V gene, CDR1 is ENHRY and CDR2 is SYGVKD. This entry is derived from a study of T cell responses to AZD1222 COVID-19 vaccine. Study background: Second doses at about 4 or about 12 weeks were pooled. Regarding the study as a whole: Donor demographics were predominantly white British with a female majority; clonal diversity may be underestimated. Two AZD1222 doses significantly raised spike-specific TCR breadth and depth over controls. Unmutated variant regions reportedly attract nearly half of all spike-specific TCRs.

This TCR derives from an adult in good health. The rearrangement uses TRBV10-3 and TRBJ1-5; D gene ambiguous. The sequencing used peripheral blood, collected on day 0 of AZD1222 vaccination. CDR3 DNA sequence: TGTGCCATCAAGGGTAACGAAGATCAGCCCCAGCATTTT. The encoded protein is CAIKGNEDQPQHF.